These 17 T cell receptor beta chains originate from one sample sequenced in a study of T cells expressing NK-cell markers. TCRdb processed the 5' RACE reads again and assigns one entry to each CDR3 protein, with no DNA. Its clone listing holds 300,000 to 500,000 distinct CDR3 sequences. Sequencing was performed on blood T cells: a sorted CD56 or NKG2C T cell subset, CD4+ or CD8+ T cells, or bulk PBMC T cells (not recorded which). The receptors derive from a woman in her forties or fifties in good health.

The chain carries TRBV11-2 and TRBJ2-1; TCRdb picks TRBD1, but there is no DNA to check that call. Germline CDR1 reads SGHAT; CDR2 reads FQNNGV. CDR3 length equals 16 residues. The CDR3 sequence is CASRLPGQGFYNEQFF.

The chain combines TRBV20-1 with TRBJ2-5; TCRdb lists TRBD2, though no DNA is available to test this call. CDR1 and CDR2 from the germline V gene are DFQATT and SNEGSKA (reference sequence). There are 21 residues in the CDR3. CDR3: CSARDRIGALSSPRSQETQYF.

CDR3 amino acids: CASRVTAGEEQETQYF. This sequence joins TRBV2 and TRBJ2-5; TCRdb selects TRBD1, and the lack of DNA leaves this call unchecked. The CDR3 totals 16 residues. Germline V gene sequence: CDR1 SNHLY, CDR2 FYNNEI.

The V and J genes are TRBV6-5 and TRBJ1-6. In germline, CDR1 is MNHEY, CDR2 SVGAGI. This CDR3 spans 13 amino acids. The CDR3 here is CASMRQGNSPLHF.

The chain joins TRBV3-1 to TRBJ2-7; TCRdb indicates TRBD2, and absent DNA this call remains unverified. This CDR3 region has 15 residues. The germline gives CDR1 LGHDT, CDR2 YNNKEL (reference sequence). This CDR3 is CASSQWLPQRDEQYF.

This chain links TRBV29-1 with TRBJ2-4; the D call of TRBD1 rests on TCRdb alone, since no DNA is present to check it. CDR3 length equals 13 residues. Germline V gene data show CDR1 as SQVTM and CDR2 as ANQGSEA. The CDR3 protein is CSVGQGAKNIQYF.

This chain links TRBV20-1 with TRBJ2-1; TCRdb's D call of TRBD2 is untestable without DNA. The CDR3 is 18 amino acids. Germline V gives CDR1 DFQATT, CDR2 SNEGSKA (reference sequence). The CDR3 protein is CSASHGTSGKSSYNEQFF.

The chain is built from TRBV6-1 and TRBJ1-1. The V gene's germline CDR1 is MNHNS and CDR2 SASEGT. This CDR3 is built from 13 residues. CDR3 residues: CASSEGGGTGAFF.

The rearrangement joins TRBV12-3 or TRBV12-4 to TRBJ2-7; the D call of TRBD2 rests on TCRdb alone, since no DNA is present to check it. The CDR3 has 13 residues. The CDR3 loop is CASALGPSYEQYF.

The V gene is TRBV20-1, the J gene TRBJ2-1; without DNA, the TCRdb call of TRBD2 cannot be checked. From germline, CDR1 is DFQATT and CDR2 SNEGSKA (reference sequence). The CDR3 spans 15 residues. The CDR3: CSARDPGTRYNEQFF.

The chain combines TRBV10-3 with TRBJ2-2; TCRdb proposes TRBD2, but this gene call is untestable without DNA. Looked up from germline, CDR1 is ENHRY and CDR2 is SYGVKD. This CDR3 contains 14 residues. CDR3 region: CAITQLAMAGELFF.

The CDR3 region is CASSGPRGTQYF. The chain uses TRBV12-3 or TRBV12-4 and TRBJ2-5; the TRBD1 assignment by TCRdb is unverifiable without DNA. The CDR3 totals 12 residues.

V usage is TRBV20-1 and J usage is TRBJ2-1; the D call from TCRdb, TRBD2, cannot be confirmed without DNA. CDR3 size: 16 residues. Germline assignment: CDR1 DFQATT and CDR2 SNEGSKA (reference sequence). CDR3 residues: CSAPQSGTSGHNEQFF.

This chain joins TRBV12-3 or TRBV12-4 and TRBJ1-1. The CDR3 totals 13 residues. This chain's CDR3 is CASRTSLNTEAFF.

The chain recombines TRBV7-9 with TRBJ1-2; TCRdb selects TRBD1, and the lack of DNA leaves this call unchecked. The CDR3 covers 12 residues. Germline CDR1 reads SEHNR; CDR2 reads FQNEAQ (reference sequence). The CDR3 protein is CASRQGGLGYTF.

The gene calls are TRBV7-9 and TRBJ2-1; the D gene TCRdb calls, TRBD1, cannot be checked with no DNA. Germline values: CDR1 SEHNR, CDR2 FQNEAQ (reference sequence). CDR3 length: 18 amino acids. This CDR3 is CASSHPNQGGQGAREQFF.

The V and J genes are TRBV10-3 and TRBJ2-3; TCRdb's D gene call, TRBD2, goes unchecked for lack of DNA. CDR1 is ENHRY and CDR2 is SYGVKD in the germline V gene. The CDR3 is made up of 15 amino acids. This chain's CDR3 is CAISEGTTSTDTQYF.